A single sample gave rise to the 26 T cell receptor beta chains below, sequenced in a study of blood T cell repertoires in COVID-19. Method: immunoSEQ multiplex PCR; TCRdb's copy keeps in-frame clones and lacks some. The data contain over 300,000 clones, about 82% of them singletons. Input material: peripheral blood. The receptor source for this set is a woman aged 45-60 years with acute or convalescent COVID-19.

The chain combines TRBV5-1 with TRBJ1-1; D might be TRBD1 (5 bases). Germline V gene data show CDR1 as SGHRS and CDR2 as YFSETQ. The V end lost 1 base, the J end lost 1 base, and 11 bases lay between the germline ends. This CDR3 spans 15 amino acids. The DNA of the CDR3 is TGCGCCAGCAGCTTGACAGGTCTAAGGAACACTGAAGCTTTCTTT. Protein product: CASSLTGLRNTEAFF.

This rearrangement joins TRBV19 to TRBJ2-7, with D possibly being TRBD1 (6 bases). V was cut by 5 bases and J by 2 bases, with 10 bases left in between. The germline CDR1 and CDR2 sequences are LNHDA and SQIVND (reference sequence). This CDR3 region has 13 residues. The DNA of the CDR3 is TGTGCCAGTAGTCCCGGGACACCCTACGAGCAGTACTTC. This encodes CASSPGTPYEQYF.

This chain uses TRBV4-2 with TRBJ2-5, with D possibly being TRBD1 (5 bases). Germline lookup yields CDR1 LGHNA and CDR2 YNFKEQ. The CDR3 is 18 residues long. V lost 1 base and J 2 bases, leaving 20 bases between the germline ends. The CDR3 is CASSQVMRQGRDQETQYF. DNA for the CDR3: TGTGCCAGCAGCCAAGTTATGAGGCAGGGAAGGGATCAAGAGACCCAGTACTTC.

This chain connects TRBV30 to TRBJ1-4; TRBD1 might be the D (6 bases). There are 13 residues in the CDR3. Trimming took off 7 bases at V and 6 bases at J, with 15 bases between the two ends. Per germline, CDR1 GTSNPN and CDR2 SVGIG (reference sequence). The CDR3 coding sequence is TGTGCCTCCAAGGACAGTCGGGATGAAAAACTGTTTTTT. It codes for CASKDSRDEKLFF.

CDR3 DNA: TGTGCCAGTAGTAAGACCTACGGGAGTCGGTATGAGCAGTTCTTC. This codes for CASSKTYGSRYEQFF. V is TRBV19 and J is TRBJ2-1, with D perhaps matching TRBD2 (6 bases). Trimming cost V 4 bases and J 8 bases, with 18 bases left between them. CDR3 length: 15 residues. Germline lookup yields CDR1 LNHDA and CDR2 SQIVND (reference sequence).

The J gene is TRBJ2-3, the V gene TRBV11-3; 9 bases agree with TRBD2. The CDR3 is made up of 17 amino acids. V trimming: 4 bases; J trimming: 1 base; junction bases outside the gene matches: 9. CDR1 is SGHNT, CDR2 YENEEA, per germline. In DNA form, the CDR3 reads TGTGCCAGCAGCTCCAACTTCAGGACTAGCGGCACAGATACGCAGTATTTT. Its protein is CASSSNFRTSGTDTQYF.

V gene TRBV19 combines with J gene TRBJ2-7; TRBD2 agrees at 11 bases. The CDR3 totals 16 residues. Germline values: CDR1 LNHDA, CDR2 SQIVND (reference sequence). V lost 5 bases to trimming and J lost 1 base; unmatched junction nucleotides: 7. CDR3 region: CASSPRLAGFSYEQYF. In DNA form, the CDR3 reads TGTGCCAGTAGTCCACGACTAGCGGGGTTTTCCTACGAGCAGTACTTC.

V and J are TRBV7-3 and TRBJ2-1, with 7 bases lining up with TRBD1. The CDR3 spans 16 residues. Trimming removed 5 bases from V and 7 bases from J; junction bases left unmatched: 14. Germline V lookup: CDR1 SGHTA, CDR2 FQGTGA. The CDR3: CASSPTDRIFWNEQFF. In DNA form, the CDR3 reads TGTGCCAGCAGCCCCACGGACAGGATCTTTTGGAATGAGCAGTTCTTC.

This clone was observed a single time. CDR3 amino acids: CASSEVSGVRSPLHF. The CDR3 DNA is TGTGCCAGCAGTGAAGTCAGCGGGGTTCGATCACCCCTCCACTTT. V usage is TRBV6-1 and J usage is TRBJ1-6; D is unclear. V was pared by 1 base and J by 10 bases, with 14 bases between. The V gene's germline CDR1 is MNHNS and CDR2 SASEGT. The CDR3 spans 15 residues.

This clone was seen at least ten times. The chain links TRBV6-5 to TRBJ1-2; TRBD1 is a possible D gene (6 bases). V was cut by 7 bases and J by 3 bases, with 9 bases left in between. The germline gives CDR1 MNHEY, CDR2 SVGAGI. The CDR3 is made up of 12 amino acids. CDR3 nucleotide sequence: TGTGCCAGCAATAACAGGGACTATGGCTACACCTTC. This gives the protein CASNNRDYGYTF.

The rearrangement uses TRBV30 and TRBJ1-6, with TRBD1 matching over 8 bases. V shed 3 bases and J 12 bases; nucleotides not matched to a gene: 7. The CDR3 contains 13 residues. Per the germline V gene, CDR1 is GTSNPN and CDR2 is SVGIG (reference sequence). The CDR3 is CAWSGQGSLPLHF. The CDR3 DNA sequence: TGTGCCTGGAGCGGACAGGGTAGTCTACCCCTCCACTTT.

The CDR3 DNA follows: TGCGCCAGCAGCTTGGCGGCAGGTAAAATGAACACTGAAGCTTTCTTT. Translation: CASSLAAGKMNTEAFF. This chain joins TRBV5-1 and TRBJ1-1; D remains unclear. V was cut by 0 bases and J by 0 bases, with 12 bases left in between. CDR1 SGHRS and CDR2 YFSETQ come from the germline V gene. This CDR3 comprises 16 residues. The complete variable domain, with remaining parts taken from reference TRBV5-1 and TRBJ1-1, reads KAGVTQTPRYLIKTRGQQVTLSCSPISGHRSVSWYQQTPGQGLQFLFEYFSETQRNKGNFPGRFSGRQFSNSRSEMNVSTLELGDSALYLCASSLAAGKMNTEAFFGQGTRLTVV.

V and J are TRBV5-1 and TRBJ2-3; weak D call: TRBD1 (5 bases). V was clipped by 4 bases and J by 6 bases, with 21 bases between them. The CDR3 consists of 16 residues. CDR1 SGHRS and CDR2 YFSETQ come from the germline V gene. Here the CDR3 reads CASSPTTPGKTDTQYF. CDR3 coding DNA: TGCGCCAGCAGCCCAACCACCCCAGGGAAGACGGATACGCAGTATTTT.

The V call is TRBV3-1 (or the pseudogene TRBV3-2), the J call TRBJ2-7, with 7 nucleotides matching TRBD1. The germline V gene has CDR1 LGHDT and CDR2 YNNKEL (reference sequence). CDR3 length: 15 residues. The V gene end was trimmed by 3 bases and the J gene end by 0 bases; junction bases not matched to a gene: 5. The CDR3 region is CASSHWDSPSYEQYF. CDR3 coding DNA: TGTGCCAGCAGCCACTGGGACAGCCCCTCCTACGAGCAGTACTTC.

The DNA for the CDR3 is TGTGCCAGCAAACGGGAGTTGGCCTACGAGCAGTACTTC. It is translated as CASKRELAYEQYF. The J gene is TRBJ2-7, the V gene TRBV4-2; possibly TRBD2 for D (6 bases). V was pared by 7 bases and J by 2 bases, with 12 bases between. Germline V CDR1 and CDR2: LGHNA, YNFKEQ. The CDR3 has 13 residues.

The rearrangement joins TRBV23-1 to TRBJ1-6; 9 bases fit TRBD1. TRBV23-1 counts as an open reading frame of uncertain function. V gave up 3 bases and J gave up 10 bases; unmatched junction bases: 10. CDR3 length: 16 residues. This CDR3 is CASSQGQGGGSSPLHF. The CDR3 DNA reads TGCGCCAGCAGTCAGGGACAGGGTGGAGGTAGCTCACCCCTCCACTTT.

The chain couples TRBV5-5 to TRBJ2-1, with D uncertain. Trimming removed 4 bases from V and 6 bases from J, with 8 bases in between. CDR1 is SGHKS, CDR2 YYEKEE, per germline (reference sequence). The CDR3 has 12 amino acids. CDR3 protein: CASSSVSNEQFF. Here the CDR3 DNA reads TGTGCCAGCAGCAGCGTCAGCAATGAGCAGTTCTTC.

The rearrangement links TRBV4-2 to TRBJ2-1; D is possibly TRBD2 (6 bases). Germline CDR1 and CDR2: LGHNA and YNFKEQ. CDR3 size: 17 residues. Trimming removed 0 bases at V and 2 bases at J, with 14 bases between. The CDR3 nucleotides read TGTGCCAGCAGCCAAGAACCCCGGGACTCGACCTACAATGAGCAGTTCTTC. Translating gives CASSQEPRDSTYNEQFF.

J is TRBJ2-5 and V is TRBV11-2; the D gene is possibly TRBD2 (5 bases). In germline, CDR1 is SGHAT, CDR2 FQNNGV. Trimming took 5 bases from V and 4 from J, leaving 14 bases between them. This CDR3 spans 14 amino acids. The CDR3 is CASSPRGFGETQYF. The CDR3 DNA is TGTGCCAGCAGCCCTAGAGGGTTTGGAGAGACCCAGTACTTC.

V and J are TRBV3-1 (or the pseudogene TRBV3-2) and TRBJ2-2, with unresolved D. Germline-derived CDR1 and CDR2 are LGHDT and YNNKEL (reference sequence). This CDR3 is built from 12 residues. Trimming took 3 bases from V and 4 from J, leaving 3 bases between them. CDR3 residues: CASSHRTGELFF. CDR3 nucleotides: TGTGCCAGCAGCCATCGCACCGGGGAGCTGTTTTTT.

The chain links TRBV27 to TRBJ2-7; 11 nucleotides line up with TRBD1. The germline V gene encodes CDR1 MNHEY and CDR2 SMNVEV (reference sequence). This CDR3 spans 15 amino acids. V trimming: 6 bases; J trimming: 5 bases; junction bases outside the gene matches: 9. The CDR3 nucleotides are TGTGCCAGCAGGTTTTCGGACAGGGGGCTCGACGAGCAGTACTTC. Its translation is CASRFSDRGLDEQYF.

This clone has more than one count but fewer than ten. The V gene is TRBV11-3, the J gene TRBJ2-7, with 10 bases lining up with TRBD1. There are 14 residues in the CDR3. Trimming took 4 bases from V and 5 from J; bases not matched to a gene: 5. Germline values: CDR1 SGHNT, CDR2 YENEEA. Here the CDR3 reads CASSSGQGINEQYF. The CDR3 bases are TGTGCCAGCAGCTCGGGACAGGGGATTAACGAGCAGTACTTC. The whole variable domain, filled in from reference TRBV11-3 and TRBJ2-7, reads EAGVVQSPRYKIIEKKQPVAFWCNPISGHNTLYWYLQNLGQGPELLIRYENEEAVDDSQLPKDRFSAERLKGVDSTLKIQPAELGDSAVYLCASSSGQGINEQYFGPGTRLTVT.

V and J are TRBV7-9 and TRBJ2-1, with 9 bases fitting TRBD1. Per germline, CDR1 SEHNR and CDR2 FQNEAQ (reference sequence). This CDR3 contains 17 residues. V trimming: 1 base; J trimming: 3 bases; junction bases outside the gene matches: 7. This CDR3 is CASSLGPGQGHYNEQFF. The CDR3 coding sequence is TGTGCCAGCAGCTTAGGTCCGGGACAGGGACACTACAATGAGCAGTTCTTC.

Written as DNA, the CDR3 is TGTGCCAGCAGTCTCGGCTACGAGCAGTACTTC. This translates into CASSLGYEQYF. V and J are TRBV27 and TRBJ2-7; D ambiguous. Germline V lookup: CDR1 MNHEY, CDR2 SMNVEV (reference sequence). There are 11 residues in the CDR3. V was clipped by 5 bases and J by 3 bases, with 5 bases between them.

This clone was recorded a few times. The V call is TRBV13, the J call TRBJ1-1; 10 nucleotides line up with TRBD1. This CDR3 is 14 amino acids long. Germline V lookup: CDR1 PRHDT, CDR2 FYEKMQ (reference sequence). V lost 6 bases and J lost 4; bases outside the gene matches: 5. The CDR3 bases are TGTGCCAGCAGACGGACAGGGGGGGCCACTGAAGCTTTCTTT. Its protein is CASRRTGGATEAFF.

V is TRBV5-8 and J is TRBJ2-7, with 9 bases lining up with TRBD2. Germline CDR1 is SGHTS and CDR2 is YDEGEE. The CDR3 runs to 16 residues. Trimming cost V 4 bases and J 7 bases; bases outside gene matches: 15. CDR3 in amino acids: CASSPTSIAGEREQYF. The CDR3 DNA reads as TGTGCCAGCAGCCCAACTTCAATAGCGGGAGAACGGGAGCAGTACTTC.